The entry below describes one T cell receptor (beta chain). This record comes from a study of blood T cell repertoires in COVID-19. Study at large: Italy, Spain and the United States were the sources of the convalescent and acute COVID-19 samples. T cells, B-cell-depleted T cells, or PBMCs supplied cDNA or gDNA.

Authors' data handling: Scientists estimated how many nucleated cells there were by amplifying reference gene primers. The repertoire was sequenced with immunoSEQ multiplex PCR; TCRdb's copy has only in-frame clones and lacks some. V and J calls and clone size are copied from that table; D and trimming were computed from the DNA. In the table there are about 190,000 clones, around 79% of which are singletons. The CDR3 spans 14 residues. This chain uses TRBV21-1 with TRBJ1-2; the table's TRBD1 call for D was not verified on the DNA. TRBV21-1 is an annotated pseudogene. The receptor comes from a woman between 45 and 60 years old with acute or convalescent COVID-19. The material sequenced was peripheral blood. As DNA, the CDR3 is TGTGCCAGCAGCAAACAAGCCCCTATGGTGGGGCGCACCTTC. As protein: CASSKQAPMVGRTF.